This TCR beta chain originates from a study of blood T cell repertoires in COVID-19. Study background: Whether acute or convalescent, the COVID-19 samples came from the United States, Italy and Spain. PBMCs, B-cell-depleted T cells, or T cells were the source of the cDNA or gDNA that made up the material.

Profiling relied on immunoSEQ multiplex PCR, and the TCRdb table lists in-frame clones only, not all of them. The sample has 150,000 to 180,000 clones; more than 75% are singletons. Germline CDR1 reads SGHNT; CDR2 reads YYREEE (reference sequence). This CDR3 comprises 14 residues. Trimming took off 2 bases at V and 8 bases at J, with 14 bases between the two ends. V is TRBV5-4 and J is TRBJ2-1; D possibly corresponds to TRBD2 (7 bases). This clonotype originated in a woman between 55 and 75 years old with COVID-19, enrolled during active disease. Sequencing input: peripheral blood. CDR3 in amino acids: CASSFGGPRDEQFF. The CDR3 DNA is TGTGCCAGCAGCTTCGGGGGGCCGCGGGATGAGCAGTTCTTC.